This entry concerns a single T cell receptor (beta chain). The antigen it binds to is not known. No per-base quality is available; no much larger clone lies one base away. The library was produced with the immunoSEQ multiplex PCR assay. For the multiplex PCR, a mixture combining 60 forward primers for TCR Vbeta segments and 13 reverse primers for TCR Jbeta segments was used. The CDR3 region of rearranged TCR beta genes was amplified from genomic DNA by a multiplex PCR assay. Amplified TCR beta libraries were sequenced as 87-base-pair reads on the Illumina HiSeq System. The published analysis was carried out like this. Across the 700 or so repertoires, a later analysis counted 80 million or so unique TCR beta chains, roughly 11 million of which were shared by at least two donors. Raw reads were error-corrected and collapsed into unique sequences with a nearest-neighbor algorithm that merged closely related sequences to remove PCR and sequencing errors. CDR3 sequences were aligned to IMGT reference sequences to assign V, D and J gene segments. Each retained sequence needed at least a six-nucleotide match to both a V gene segment and a J gene segment. Rearrangements were classified as productive when the CDR3 lacked stop codons and remained in frame with V and J, and all other rearrangements were classified as non-productive. CDR3 was defined according to IMGT convention as the region running from the second conserved V-encoded cysteine to the conserved J-encoded phenylalanine. The earlier analysis of approximately 500 of the donors excluded sequences that lacked an unambiguous match to a single V gene segment. In an earlier analysis of several hundred of the donors, V segments were called functional above 56.7% productive rearrangements and were called segregating when the between-donor standard deviation exceeded 5%. A statistical classification framework was developed to diagnose cytomegalovirus status using the catalog of TCR beta chain sequences. In a later analysis, V and J genes were assigned by comparing TCR nucleotide sequences against IMGT/GENE-DB human TR gene sequences. A later analysis assigned CDR3 sequences and most-parsimonious VDJ recombination scenarios with the TCRdist pipeline. In a later analysis, each TCR beta chain was defined by its CDR3 amino acid sequence together with its V-gene family, and reads without a unique V-gene family were excluded. In a later analysis, 500 to 700 highly shared, low-generation-probability nucleotide sequences were removed to address suspected cross-contamination and a sequencing artifact. A later analysis calculated a clonal expansion index for each public chain from normalized within-repertoire ranks of inferred template counts. A later analysis computed generation probabilities with a VDJ recombination model fitted to out-of-frame rearrangements, and checked the results against IGoR. A later analysis scored TCR-TCR, TCR-HLA and TCR-CMV co-occurrence with hypergeometric tests, applying a repertoire-size bias correction to TCR pairs. A later analysis estimated false discovery rates by permuting HLA or CMV assignments 20 times. In a later analysis, co-occurring TCRs were grouped using DBSCAN, and TCRdist sequence similarity was added for clustering within HLA-allele-positive subsets. For co-occurrence clustering, repertoires with fewer than 30,000 or more than 120,000 public chains were excluded, along with five or six repertoires with anomalous nucleotide sharing. TCRdb stores this immuneACCESS table with in-frame sequences only. Part of the clones is absent; in the studies checked, under half of the shortfall reflects unresolved V genes, and no reason is known for the rest. V and J calls and clone size are those listed in that table; D and trimming were worked out from the DNA. In all, the sample holds approximately 190,000 clones, and roughly 80% of those were seen once. In total, the top ten clones hold 6.3% of the sample.

This specimen comes from a study of cytomegalovirus exposure and HLA in healthy donors (TCRdb year 2017). Notes on the research overall: According to an earlier analysis of a few hundred of the donors, about 179 million T cells yielded 117 million unique TCR beta sequences and approximately 300 Gb of sequence data. Around 320 gigabases of sequencing data and 70 million to 100 million unique TCR sequences were included in an early release covering roughly 700 HLA-typed donors. Of the approximately 400 genotyped donors, approximately 83% fell in the genetic ancestry cluster associated with self-reported Caucasian donors. The aim of the study was to test whether cataloging public T cell receptors could identify signatures of past pathogen exposure. The study used immunosequencing to profile the T cell repertoires of approximately 630 subjects and linked those repertoires to cytomegalovirus serostatus. In addition to the first cohort of 666 subjects, a separate validation cohort of over 90 different subjects was used. To predict cytomegalovirus infection status, the study combined high-throughput TCR immunosequencing, statistical association of individual TCRs with disease status, and machine learning. A later analysis re-examined previously published TCR beta repertoires from hundreds of donors and added high-resolution HLA genotyping to investigate patterns of TCR occurrence. The later analysis used no new phenotypic data to find candidate immune exposures, relying instead on TCR beta sequences and their occurrence across donors. An earlier analysis of more than 450 of the donors used high-throughput TCR beta sequencing to judge whether each TCR beta V gene segment behaved as functional or pseudogenic. Donor age, sex, ethnicity and CMV serostatus were compiled together with the repertoire data. A later genetic analysis took genome-wide SNP genotypes for about three fifths of the 666 donors and used that subset as a discovery cohort. Every repertoire in the discovery cohort had been generated on one and the same sequencing platform. HLA typing included class I and class II loci at four-digit resolution. Typing coverage differed by locus: A, B, C, DRB1 and DQB1 were typed in about 620-640 donors, DQA1 in 500 to 550, DPA1 in approximately 610, and DPB1 in approximately 450. Several DR-DQ haplotypes were handled as single units for association and clustering because linkage in the cohort was strong. Among 398 genotyped donors of the cohort, an average of around 220,000 unique TCR beta nucleotide sequences was sequenced per donor, of which 15% to 20% were non-productive.

CDR1 and CDR2, per the germline V gene (reference sequence), are SEHNR and FQNEAQ. From its cysteine to its phenylalanine, the CDR3 spans 16 amino acids. CDR3 DNA is the only sequence kept; it has 48 bases, read in frame from the first base. The germline V and J ends show losses of 1 base and 1 base respectively, and no gene match explains 5 bases of the junction. The cohort was made up of under 800 healthy bone marrow donors. All cohort members were sampled while nominally healthy, although unrecorded immune exposures were likely present. The donor tested CMV seropositive and was one of the 289 seropositive cohort members. A peripheral blood sample was provided by each donor, and peripheral blood mononuclear cells were used for TCR beta sequencing. The Qiagen DNeasy Blood Extraction Kit was used to extract genomic DNA from the blood cell samples. What the authors observed across the whole study: This cohort had only TCR beta chains sequenced, and the lack of alpha or paired-chain data limited which features could be detected. While some public TCRs were present in many individuals, most TCR sequences turned up only very rarely across donors. About 17 rarely observed V segments, including chromosome 9 orphons, were excluded from the earlier analysis of about 600 of the donors because counts were too low. According to a later analysis, TCR association rates differed among HLA loci, with DRB1 alleles showing the most associated TCRs and HLA-C alleles showing the fewest. In vitro tests confirmed that a few of the cytomegalovirus-associated TCR beta chains recognize cytomegalovirus antigens. Specific HLA alleles were associated with over 15,000 TCR beta sequences at a false discovery rate of 0.05 in a later analysis. According to a later genetic analysis, donors in an Asian-associated ancestry cluster had fewer N-insertions in productive TCRs than the roughly 660-donor mean. Correlated functional status among segregating V segments might reflect linkage disequilibrium, but an unknown experimental factor could not be ruled out. Because some donors lacked HLA typing at each locus, the association tests relied only on the typed subset. The 87-base-pair reads could not distinguish some IMGT-functional V segments, including TRBV6-2 and TRBV6-3, so those segments were excluded. A later analysis found that HLA-associated TCR beta chains were more clonally expanded and had lower generation probabilities than equally common non-associated chains. Several of the top co-occurrence clusters appeared to be linked to parvovirus B19, influenza, CMV and Epstein-Barr virus, according to a later analysis. In a later analysis, most CMV-associated TCR beta chains were found to appear HLA-restricted, with HLA associations seemingly driven largely by CMV exposure. Assigning TCR associations to individual alleles was difficult when HLA alleles, especially DR and DQ, strongly co-occurred. The study gave a list of under 200 TCR beta chains associated with cytomegalovirus. The classifier was reported to diagnose cytomegalovirus status with high specificity and sensitivity in both the original cohort and the validation cohort. The authors suggested that the approach could potentially be extended to other disease states and immunological phenotypes. Presence/absence analyses assumed roughly uniform sequencing depth across donors, an assumption that may not hold. The sequencing pipeline was judged likely to have produced a cluster of highly shared sequence variants as a technical artifact. CMV serostatus was the only immune exposure information available for the cohort. A further reported finding was that TCR beta sequences accurately predicted the HLA-A and HLA-B alleles for most subjects in the first cohort. A later genetic analysis associated a missense DCLRE1C variant with V-gene and J-gene trimming of TCR beta chains, and an independent cohort replicated the association. Broadly in line with IMGT annotations, most TCR beta V segments showed up in productive rearrangements about 87% or about 30% of the time in an earlier analysis of 450 to 600 of the donors.

The TCR was taken from a man between 35 and 55 years old in good health and CMV-seropositive. The rearrangement combines TRBV7-9 with TRBJ1-1, with TRBD1 matching 8 junction bases. The specimen sequenced was PBMCs. The DNA reads TGTGCCAGCAGCTTAGAAAGGACAGGGTGGAACACTGAAGCTTTCTTT. The translation is CASSLERTGWNTEAFF. Extended through the reference TRBV7-9 and TRBJ1-1 proteins, this CDR3 yields the full variable domain: DTGVSQNPRHKITKRGQNVTFRCDPISEHNRLYWYRQTLGQGPEFLTYFQNEAQLEKSRLLSDRFSAERPKGSFSTLEIQRTEQGDSAMYLCASSLERTGWNTEAFFGQGTRLTVV.